The rows below give T cell receptor beta chains drawn from one sample of a study of T-cell memory formation after mild COVID-19. TCRdb itself ran the 5' RACE reads through MiXCR, one entry per CDR3 protein. The sample contains about 400,000 distinct CDR3 sequences, roughly 18% of which appear only once. The sequenced sample was PBMCs or a T cell subset sorted from them (not recorded which). The receptors stem from a young man who had mild COVID-19 (a few samples of this study predate the infection). Cell type and time point are not known. CDR3s include the opening cysteine and the closing phenylalanine or tryptophan. D genes are given only for firm matches. Where a row states a size, it is once, few, many or the class of an expanded clone; other rows omit it.

V	D	size	J	CDR3	DNA
TRBV6-6	TRBD1	few	TRBJ2-7	CASSPAGTGLEQYF	TGTGCCAGCAGTCCGGCCGGGACAGGGCTCGAGCAGTACTTC
TRBV4-1	NA	NA	TRBJ2-6	CASSQVVASSGANVLTF	TGCGCCAGCAGCCAAGTGGTGGCGAGCTCTGGGGCCAACGTCCTGACTTTC
TRBV5-6	NA	few	TRBJ2-5	CASSLEGWPAQETQYF	TGTGCCAGCAGCTTGGAAGGGTGGCCTGCCCAAGAGACCCAGTACTTC
TRBV5-4	NA	NA	TRBJ1-4	CASSRDRTNEKLFF	TGTGCCAGCAGCCGAGACAGAACTAATGAAAAACTGTTTTTT
TRBV6-4	TRBD2	once	TRBJ2-1	CASSVKAGGQDEQFF	TGTGCCAGCAGTGTCAAAGCGGGGGGGCAGGATGAGCAGTTCTTC
TRBV5-1	NA	NA	TRBJ1-2	CASSLQQGGGYTF	TGCGCCAGCAGCTTGCAACAGGGAGGAGGCTACACCTTC
TRBV5-4	NA	NA	TRBJ2-7	CASSVQGTGHEQYF	TGTGCCAGCAGCGTACAGGGTACGGGCCACGAGCAGTACTTC
TRBV5-6	NA	many	TRBJ2-2	CASSLVDTGELFF	TGTGCCAGCAGCTTAGTAGACACCGGGGAGCTGTTTTTT
TRBV9	NA	NA	TRBJ1-6	CASSVWGRGGSPLHF	TGTGCCAGCAGCGTATGGGGTCGGGGGGGATCACCCCTCCACTTT
TRBV7-9	NA	NA	TRBJ1-4	CASRPGTKEKLFF	TGTGCCAGCAGGCCCGGGACAAAAGAAAAACTGTTTTTT
TRBV5-1	NA	NA	TRBJ1-1	CASSSSPTGAEAFF	TGCGCCAGCAGCTCTTCCCCGACCGGCGCTGAAGCTTTCTTT
TRBV5-6	NA	NA	TRBJ2-2	CASSLGGRGFGGELFF	TGTGCCAGCAGCTTGGGGGGCAGGGGTTTCGGCGGGGAGCTGTTTTTT
TRBV29-1	NA	NA	TRBJ2-7	CSVVIGGDAYEQYF	TGCAGCGTTGTAATAGGCGGGGATGCCTACGAGCAGTACTTC
TRBV2	NA	few	TRBJ2-6	CASTSSGANVLTF	TGTGCCAGCACCTCGTCTGGGGCCAACGTCCTGACTTTC
TRBV2	TRBD1	once	TRBJ2-1	CASREDRYNEQFF	TGTGCCAGCAGAGAGGACAGGTACAATGAGCAGTTCTTC
TRBV5-4	TRBD1	NA	TRBJ1-2	CASSDGQGRVTEF	TGTGCCAGCAGCGACGGACAGGGCCGCGTTACCGAATTC
TRBV20-1	NA	NA	TRBJ1-4	CSARDPTGANEKLFF	TGCAGTGCTAGAGATCCAACGGGGGCTAATGAAAAACTGTTTTTT
TRBV4-1	TRBD1	few	TRBJ1-6	CASSLDRVLDSPLHF	TGCGCCAGCAGCCTAGACAGGGTGTTGGATTCACCCCTCCACTTT
TRBV4-1	NA	NA	TRBJ1-5	CASSQSWDGLSNQPQHF	TGCGCCAGCAGCCAATCTTGGGACGGCTTGAGCAATCAGCCCCAGCATTTT
TRBV6-6	NA	NA	TRBJ2-6	CASSTAGANVLTF	TGTGCCAGCAGTACCGCTGGGGCCAACGTCCTGACTTTC
TRBV12-3/TRBV12-4	NA	few	TRBJ1-4	CASSLWGRGEKLFF	TGTGCCAGCAGTTTGTGGGGGCGCGGGGAAAAACTGTTTTTT
TRBV6-4	TRBD1	NA	TRBJ1-1	CASSGGPGQSHFF	TGTGCCAGCAGTGGGGGTCCGGGACAGTCCCATTTCTTT
TRBV29-1	NA	NA	TRBJ2-3	CSVGGAYASTDTQYF	TGCAGCGTTGGAGGGGCCTATGCTAGCACAGATACGCAGTATTTT
TRBV7-2	NA	NA	TRBJ1-1	CASSRTDWAEAFF	TGTGCCAGCAGCCGGACAGACTGGGCTGAAGCTTTCTTT
TRBV9	TRBD2	NA	TRBJ2-5	CASSVESLAEETQYF	TGTGCCAGCAGCGTAGAAAGCCTAGCGGAAGAGACCCAGTACTTC
TRBV12-3/TRBV12-4	TRBD1	NA	TRBJ1-2	CASTDGQGGFGYTF	TGTGCCAGCACCGACGGACAGGGAGGCTTTGGCTACACCTTC
TRBV6-6	TRBD2	NA	TRBJ2-5	CASSYSGGSETQYF	TGTGCCAGCAGTTATAGCGGGGGGTCAGAGACCCAGTACTTC
TRBV20-1	NA	few	TRBJ2-1	CSARGIRDIHRFF	TGCAGTGCTAGAGGAATCCGGGACATCCACCGGTTCTTC
TRBV7-2	NA	NA	TRBJ1-5	CASSVTGLGNQPQHF	TGTGCCAGCAGCGTAACAGGGCTTGGCAATCAGCCCCAGCATTTT
TRBV6-5	TRBD2	few	TRBJ2-5	CASSPGLAGIETQYF	TGTGCCAGCAGCCCCGGACTAGCGGGGATCGAGACCCAGTACTTC
TRBV13	NA	NA	TRBJ1-2	CASSLGMGGQPPDF	TGTGCCAGCAGCTTGGGGATGGGAGGACAGCCTCCTGACTTC
TRBV29-1	NA	NA	TRBJ2-1	CSARGYNEQFF	TGCAGCGCCCGAGGTTACAATGAGCAGTTCTTC
TRBV12-3/TRBV12-4	NA	NA	TRBJ1-1	CASSPTDTEAFF	TGTGCCAGCAGCCCTACCGACACTGAAGCTTTCTTT
TRBV7-2	NA	NA	TRBJ1-1	CASSRVWGPGTEAFF	TGTGCCAGCAGCCGCGTCTGGGGGCCGGGCACTGAAGCTTTCTTT
TRBV30	TRBD2	few	TRBJ2-3	CAWCAGGGGSTDTQYF	TGTGCCTGGTGTGCTGGGGGCGGGGGGAGCACAGATACGCAGTATTTT
TRBV9	TRBD2	few	TRBJ2-1	CASSVAAGGTYNEQFF	TGTGCCAGCAGCGTAGCAGCGGGGGGGACCTACAATGAGCAGTTCTTC
TRBV7-2	NA	few	TRBJ2-3	CASSPHGGSDTQYF	TGTGCCAGCAGCCCTCACGGAGGGTCAGATACGCAGTATTTT
TRBV6-2/TRBV6-3	TRBD2	NA	TRBJ2-3	CASSPEGLAGEDTQYF	TGTGCCAGCAGTCCTGAGGGACTAGCGGGGGAAGATACGCAGTATTTT
TRBV12-3/TRBV12-4	NA	NA	TRBJ1-4	CASRARGPLNEKLFF	TGTGCCAGCAGAGCCCGCGGCCCTCTTAATGAAAAACTGTTTTTT
TRBV6-5	NA	few	TRBJ2-7	CASSYSIAGTYEQYF	TGTGCCAGCAGTTACTCGATTGCGGGGACCTACGAGCAGTACTTC
TRBV10-3	NA	few	TRBJ1-5	CAISGAVGQPQHF	TGTGCCATCAGTGGGGCGGTTGGTCAGCCCCAGCATTTT
TRBV7-2	NA	NA	TRBJ2-2	CASSQTVNTGELFF	TGTGCCAGCAGCCAGACAGTGAACACCGGGGAGCTGTTTTTT
TRBV18	NA	many	TRBJ1-5	CASSPGEDQPQHF	TGTGCCAGCTCACCGGGTGAGGACCAGCCCCAGCATTTT
TRBV15	TRBD2	NA	TRBJ2-3	CATSSGLAGGTDTQYF	TGTGCCACCAGCAGTGGACTAGCGGGGGGCACAGATACGCAGTATTTT
TRBV20-1	NA	few	TRBJ2-2	CSASRQTNTGELFF	TGCAGTGCTAGTCGTCAGACGAACACCGGGGAGCTGTTTTTT
TRBV20-1	TRBD2	many	TRBJ2-7	CSATSGGAGQYEQYF	TGCAGTGCTACTAGCGGGGGGGCCGGTCAGTACGAGCAGTACTTC
TRBV7-2	TRBD1	few	TRBJ2-1	CASSLGRQGGEQFF	TGTGCCAGCAGCTTAGGCCGACAGGGGGGTGAGCAGTTCTTC
TRBV11-2	TRBD1	few	TRBJ2-5	CASRQGETRETQYF	TGTGCCAGCAGACAGGGGGAGACTCGAGAGACCCAGTACTTC
TRBV19	NA	few	TRBJ2-2	CASTEGGARVLFF	TGTGCCAGTACCGAGGGGGGGGCGCGGGTGCTGTTTTTT
TRBV7-7	TRBD2	many	TRBJ2-1	CASSRGGYNEQFF	TGTGCCAGCAGCCGCGGGGGTTACAATGAGCAGTTCTTC
TRBV4-3	NA	few	TRBJ1-1	CATWNTEAFF	TGCGCCACATGGAACACTGAAGCTTTCTTT
TRBV29-1	TRBD1	many	TRBJ1-4	CSVRLMKTGQDEKLFF	TGCAGCGTTCGGTTAATGAAGACAGGGCAAGATGAAAAACTGTTTTTT
TRBV12-3/TRBV12-4	NA	few	TRBJ1-6	CASSFVRGYSPLHF	TGTGCCAGCAGTTTTGTCCGAGGTTATTCACCCCTCCACTTT
TRBV20-1	TRBD2	many	TRBJ2-1	CSAPIAGGLTPERFF	TGCAGTGCTCCGATAGCGGGGGGGCTAACCCCCGAGCGGTTCTTC
TRBV6-6	TRBD1	NA	TRBJ1-5	CASSGQGGDQPQHF	TGTGCCAGCAGTGGACAGGGGGGAGATCAGCCCCAGCATTTT